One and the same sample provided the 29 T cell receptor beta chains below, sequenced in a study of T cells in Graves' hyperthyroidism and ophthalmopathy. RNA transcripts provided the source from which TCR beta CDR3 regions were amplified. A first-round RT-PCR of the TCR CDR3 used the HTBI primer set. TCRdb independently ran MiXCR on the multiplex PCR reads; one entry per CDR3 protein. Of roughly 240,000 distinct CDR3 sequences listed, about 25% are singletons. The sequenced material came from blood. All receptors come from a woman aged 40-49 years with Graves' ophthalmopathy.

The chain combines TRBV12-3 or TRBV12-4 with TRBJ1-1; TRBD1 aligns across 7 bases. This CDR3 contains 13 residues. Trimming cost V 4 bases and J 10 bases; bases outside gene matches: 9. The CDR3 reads CASSYDRVLGAFF. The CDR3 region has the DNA TGTGCCAGCAGTTATGACAGGGTGCTGGGAGCTTTCTTT.

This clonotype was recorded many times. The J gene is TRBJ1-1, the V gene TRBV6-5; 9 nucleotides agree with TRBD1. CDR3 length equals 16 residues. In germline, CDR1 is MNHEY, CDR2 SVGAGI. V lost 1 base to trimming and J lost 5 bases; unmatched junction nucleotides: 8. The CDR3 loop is CASSYLLGTGRTEAFF. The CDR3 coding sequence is TGTGCCAGCAGTTACTTGCTCGGGACAGGGAGGACTGAAGCTTTCTTT.

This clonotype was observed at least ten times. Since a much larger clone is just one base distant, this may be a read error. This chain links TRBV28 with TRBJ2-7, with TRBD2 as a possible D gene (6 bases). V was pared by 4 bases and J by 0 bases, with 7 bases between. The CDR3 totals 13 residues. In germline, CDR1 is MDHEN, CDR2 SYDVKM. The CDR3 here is CASSWRGSYEQYF. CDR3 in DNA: TGTGCCAGCAGTTGGAGGGGCTCCTACGAGCAGTACTTC. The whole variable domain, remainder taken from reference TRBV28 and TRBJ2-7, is DVKVTQSSRYLVKRTGEKVFLECVQDMDHENMFWYRQDPGLGLRLIYFSYDVKMKEKGDIPEGYSVSREKKERFSLILESASTNQTSMYLCASSWRGSYEQYFGPGTRLTVT.

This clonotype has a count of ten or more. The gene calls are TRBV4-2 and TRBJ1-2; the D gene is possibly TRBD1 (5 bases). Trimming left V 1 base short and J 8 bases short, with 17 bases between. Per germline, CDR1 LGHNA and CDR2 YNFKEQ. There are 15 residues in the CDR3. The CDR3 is CASSQAIRVRRGYTF. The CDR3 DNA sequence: TGTGCCAGCAGCCAAGCAATCAGGGTGAGGCGCGGCTACACCTTC.

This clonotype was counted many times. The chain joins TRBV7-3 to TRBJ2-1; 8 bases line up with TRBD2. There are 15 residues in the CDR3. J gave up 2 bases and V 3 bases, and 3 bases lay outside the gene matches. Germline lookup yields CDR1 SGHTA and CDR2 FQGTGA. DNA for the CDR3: TGTGCCAGCAGCTTTAGCGGGGTTCCCTACAATGAGCAGTTCTTC. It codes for CASSFSGVPYNEQFF.

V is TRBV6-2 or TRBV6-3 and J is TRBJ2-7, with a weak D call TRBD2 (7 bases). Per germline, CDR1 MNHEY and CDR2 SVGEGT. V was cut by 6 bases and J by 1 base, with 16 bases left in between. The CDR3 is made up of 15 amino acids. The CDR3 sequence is CASRGGAGGSYEQYF. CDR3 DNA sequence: TGTGCCAGCAGGGGGGGGGCTGGAGGGTCCTACGAGCAGTACTTC.

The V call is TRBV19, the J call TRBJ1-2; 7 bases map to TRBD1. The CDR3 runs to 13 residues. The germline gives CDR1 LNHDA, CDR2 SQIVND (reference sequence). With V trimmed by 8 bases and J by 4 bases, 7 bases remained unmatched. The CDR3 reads CASSSRDSYGYTF. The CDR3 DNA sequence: TGTGCCAGTTCGTCCCGGGACAGCTATGGCTACACCTTC. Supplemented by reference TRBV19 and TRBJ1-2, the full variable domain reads DGGITQSPKYLFRKEGQNVTLSCEQNLNHDAMYWYRQDPGQGLRLIYYSQIVNDFQKGDIAEGYSVSREKKESFPLTVTSAQKNPTAFYLCASSSRDSYGYTFGSGTRLTVV.

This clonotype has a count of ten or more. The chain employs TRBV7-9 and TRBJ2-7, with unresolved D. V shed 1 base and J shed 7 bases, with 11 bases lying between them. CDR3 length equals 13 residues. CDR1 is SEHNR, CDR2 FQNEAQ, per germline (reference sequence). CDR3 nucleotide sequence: TGTGCCAGCAGCTTAGGGACCTCACCAGAGCAGTACTTC. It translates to CASSLGTSPEQYF.

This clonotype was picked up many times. The CDR3 DNA reads as TGTGCCAGCAGTTTAGCAAGGGAGAACACTGAAGCTTTCTTT. It is translated as CASSLARENTEAFF. The chain uses TRBV12-3 or TRBV12-4 and TRBJ1-1; no clear D. The CDR3 sequence is 14 residues long. Trimming pared 0 bases from V and 1 base from J, leaving 6 bases between.

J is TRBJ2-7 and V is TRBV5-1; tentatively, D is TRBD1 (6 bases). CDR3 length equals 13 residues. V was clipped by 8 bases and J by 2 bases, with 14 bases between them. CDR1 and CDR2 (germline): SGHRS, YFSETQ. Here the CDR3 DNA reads TGCGCCAGGAAACTGACAGGACCCTACGAGCAGTACTTC. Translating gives CARKLTGPYEQYF.

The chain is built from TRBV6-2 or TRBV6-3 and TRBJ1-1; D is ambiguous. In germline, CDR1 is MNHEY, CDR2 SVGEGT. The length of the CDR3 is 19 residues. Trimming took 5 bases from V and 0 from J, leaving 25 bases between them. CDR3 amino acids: CASSPWKANPGEMNTEAFF. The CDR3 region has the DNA TGTGCCAGCAGTCCATGGAAAGCTAATCCAGGAGAAATGAACACTGAAGCTTTCTTT.

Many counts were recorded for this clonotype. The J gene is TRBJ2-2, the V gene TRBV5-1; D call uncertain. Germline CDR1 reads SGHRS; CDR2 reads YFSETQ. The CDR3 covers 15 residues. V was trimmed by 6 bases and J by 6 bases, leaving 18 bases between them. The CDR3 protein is CASKVTAASSGELFF. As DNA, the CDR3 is TGCGCCAGCAAGGTCACGGCTGCCAGCTCCGGGGAGCTGTTTTTT.

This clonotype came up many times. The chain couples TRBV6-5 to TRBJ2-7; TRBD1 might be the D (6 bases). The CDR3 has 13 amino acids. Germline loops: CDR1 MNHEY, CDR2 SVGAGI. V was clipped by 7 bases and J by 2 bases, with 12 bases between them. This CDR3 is CASTPGDTYEQYF. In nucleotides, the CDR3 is TGTGCCAGCACCCCTGGGGACACCTACGAGCAGTACTTC.

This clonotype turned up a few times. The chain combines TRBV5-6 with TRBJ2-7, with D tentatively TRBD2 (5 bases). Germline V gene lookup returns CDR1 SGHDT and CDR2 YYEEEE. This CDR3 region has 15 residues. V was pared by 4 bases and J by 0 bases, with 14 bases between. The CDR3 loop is CASSLSPGSSYEQYF. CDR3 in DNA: TGTGCCAGCAGCCTCTCCCCGGGGAGCTCCTACGAGCAGTACTTC.

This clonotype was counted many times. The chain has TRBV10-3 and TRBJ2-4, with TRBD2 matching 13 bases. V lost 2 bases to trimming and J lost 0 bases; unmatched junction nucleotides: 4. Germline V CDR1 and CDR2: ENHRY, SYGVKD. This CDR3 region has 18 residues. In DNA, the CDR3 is TGTGCCATCAGTGAGACTAGCGGGAGGGCTAGAGCCAAAAACATTCAGTACTTC. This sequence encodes CAISETSGRARAKNIQYF.

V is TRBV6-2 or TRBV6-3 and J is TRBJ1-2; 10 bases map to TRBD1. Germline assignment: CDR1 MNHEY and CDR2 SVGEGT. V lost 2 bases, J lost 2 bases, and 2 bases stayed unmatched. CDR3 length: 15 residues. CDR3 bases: TGTGCCAGCAGTTACGCGGGACAGGGGAACTATGGCTACACCTTC. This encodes CASSYAGQGNYGYTF.

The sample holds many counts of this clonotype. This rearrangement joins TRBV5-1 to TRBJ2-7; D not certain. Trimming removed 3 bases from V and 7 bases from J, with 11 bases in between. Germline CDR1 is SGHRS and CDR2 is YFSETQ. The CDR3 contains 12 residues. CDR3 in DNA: TGCGCCAGCAGCTCCAGCGTAGGAGAGCAGTACTTC. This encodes CASSSSVGEQYF.

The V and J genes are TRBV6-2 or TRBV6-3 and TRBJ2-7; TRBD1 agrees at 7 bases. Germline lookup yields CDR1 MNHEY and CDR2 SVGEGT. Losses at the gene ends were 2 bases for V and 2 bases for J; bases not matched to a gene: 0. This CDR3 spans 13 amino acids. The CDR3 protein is CASSYDRAYEQYF. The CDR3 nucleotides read TGTGCCAGCAGTTACGACAGGGCCTACGAGCAGTACTTC.

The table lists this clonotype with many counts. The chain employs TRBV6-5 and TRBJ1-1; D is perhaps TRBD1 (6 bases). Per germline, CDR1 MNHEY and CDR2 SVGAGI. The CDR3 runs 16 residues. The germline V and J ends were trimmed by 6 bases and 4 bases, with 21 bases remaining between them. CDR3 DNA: TGTGCCAGCAGCCCGGGATTTACAGGGACGAGCACTGAAGCTTTCTTT. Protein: CASSPGFTGTSTEAFF.

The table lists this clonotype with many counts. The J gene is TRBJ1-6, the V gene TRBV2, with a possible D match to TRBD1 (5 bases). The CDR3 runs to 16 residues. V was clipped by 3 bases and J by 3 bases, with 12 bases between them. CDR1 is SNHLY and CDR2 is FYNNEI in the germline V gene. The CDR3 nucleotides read TGTGCCAGCAGTGATTTTTCGGGGGTCTATAATTCACCCCTCCACTTT. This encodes CASSDFSGVYNSPLHF. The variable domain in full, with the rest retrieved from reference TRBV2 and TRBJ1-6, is EPEVTQTPSHQVTQMGQEVILRCVPISNHLYFYWYRQILGQKVEFLVSFYNNEISEKSEIFDDQFSVERPDGSNFTLKIRSTKLEDSAMYFCASSDFSGVYNSPLHFGNGTRLTVT.

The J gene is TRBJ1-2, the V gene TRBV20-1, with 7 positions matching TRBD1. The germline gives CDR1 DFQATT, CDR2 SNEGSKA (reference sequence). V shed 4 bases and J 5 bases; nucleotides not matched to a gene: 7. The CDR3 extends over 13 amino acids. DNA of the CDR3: TGCAGTGCTATCCGGGACAGTGGGTATGGCTACACCTTC. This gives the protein CSAIRDSGYGYTF.

The CDR3 region is CASSLSWTSGRAGELFF. The CDR3 region has the DNA TGTGCCAGCAGCCTTAGCTGGACTAGCGGGAGGGCCGGGGAGCTGTTTTTT. The chain has TRBV5-6 and TRBJ2-2; 15 bases line up with TRBD2. CDR3 length equals 17 residues. Germline assignment: CDR1 SGHDT and CDR2 YYEEEE. Trimming took 4 bases from V and 6 from J; bases not matched to a gene: 7.

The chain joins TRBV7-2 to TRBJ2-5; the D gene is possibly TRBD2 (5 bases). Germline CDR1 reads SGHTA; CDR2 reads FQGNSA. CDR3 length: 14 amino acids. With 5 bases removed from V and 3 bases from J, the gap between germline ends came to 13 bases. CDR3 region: CASSTRTLEETQYF. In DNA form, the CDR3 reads TGTGCCAGCAGCACAAGGACTCTCGAAGAGACCCAGTACTTC.

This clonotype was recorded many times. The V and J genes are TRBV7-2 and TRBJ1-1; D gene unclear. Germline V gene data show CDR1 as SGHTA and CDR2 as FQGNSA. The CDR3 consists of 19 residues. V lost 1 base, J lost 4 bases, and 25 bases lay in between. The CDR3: CASSLGPPGEDPVSTEAFF. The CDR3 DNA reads TGTGCCAGCAGCTTAGGGCCGCCCGGAGAGGATCCGGTAAGCACTGAAGCTTTCTTT.

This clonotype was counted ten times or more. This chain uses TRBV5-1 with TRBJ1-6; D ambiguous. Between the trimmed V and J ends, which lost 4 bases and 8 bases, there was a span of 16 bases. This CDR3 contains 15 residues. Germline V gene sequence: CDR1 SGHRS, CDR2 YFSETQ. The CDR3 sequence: CASSPRAGIDSPLHF. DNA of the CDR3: TGCGCCAGCAGCCCGAGGGCCGGGATCGATTCACCCCTCCACTTT.

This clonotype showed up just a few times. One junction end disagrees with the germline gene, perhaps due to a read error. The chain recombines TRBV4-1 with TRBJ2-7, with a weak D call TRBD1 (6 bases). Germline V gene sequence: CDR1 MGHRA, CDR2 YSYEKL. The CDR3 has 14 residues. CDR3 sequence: CASSLNRVSSEQYF. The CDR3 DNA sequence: TGCGCCAGCAGCCTGAACAGGGTATCCTCCGAGCAGTACTTC.

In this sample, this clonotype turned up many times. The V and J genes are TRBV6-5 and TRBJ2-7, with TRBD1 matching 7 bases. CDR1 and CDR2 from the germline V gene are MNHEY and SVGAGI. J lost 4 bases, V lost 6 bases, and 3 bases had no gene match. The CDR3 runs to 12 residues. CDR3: CASSPQGYEQYF. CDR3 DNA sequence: TGTGCCAGCAGCCCACAGGGGTACGAGCAGTACTTC.

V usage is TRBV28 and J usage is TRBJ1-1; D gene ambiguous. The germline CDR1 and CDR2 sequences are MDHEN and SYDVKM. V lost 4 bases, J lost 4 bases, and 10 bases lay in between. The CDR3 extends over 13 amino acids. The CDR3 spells CASSSTRSTEAFF. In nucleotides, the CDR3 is TGTGCCAGCAGTTCCACCAGGAGCACTGAAGCTTTCTTT.

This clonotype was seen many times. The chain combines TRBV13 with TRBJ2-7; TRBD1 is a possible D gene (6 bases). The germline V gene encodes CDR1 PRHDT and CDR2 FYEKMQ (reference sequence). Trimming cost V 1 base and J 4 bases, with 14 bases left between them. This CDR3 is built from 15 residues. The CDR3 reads CASSLVAGDFYEQYF. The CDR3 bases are TGTGCCAGCAGCTTAGTTGCAGGGGATTTTTACGAGCAGTACTTC.